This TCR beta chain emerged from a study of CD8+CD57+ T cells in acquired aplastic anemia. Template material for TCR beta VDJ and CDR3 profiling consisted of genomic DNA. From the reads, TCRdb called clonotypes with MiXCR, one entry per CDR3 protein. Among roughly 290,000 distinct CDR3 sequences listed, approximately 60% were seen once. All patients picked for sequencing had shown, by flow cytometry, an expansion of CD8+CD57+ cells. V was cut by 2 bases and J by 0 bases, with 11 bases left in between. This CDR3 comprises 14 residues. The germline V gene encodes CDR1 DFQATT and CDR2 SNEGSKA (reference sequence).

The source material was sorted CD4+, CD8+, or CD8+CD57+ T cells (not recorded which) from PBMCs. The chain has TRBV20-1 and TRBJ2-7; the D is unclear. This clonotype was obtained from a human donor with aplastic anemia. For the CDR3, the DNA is TGCAGTGCTAGACCGCGACGCAGCTCCTACGAGCAGTACTTC. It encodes CSARPRRSSYEQYF.